Given below is one TCR beta chain in context. Calling hyperthyroidism stable required that no ophthalmopathy show up within 18 months of follow-up. Orbital computed tomography and thyroid ultrasound, along with TRAb, serum thyroxine and clinical symptoms, underpinned diagnosis. The sample is drawn from a study of Graves' ophthalmopathy and Graves' hyperthyroidism. Study as a whole: Before any treatment, peripheral blood was taken at the initial diagnosis.

In germline, CDR1 is MNHEY, CDR2 SVGAGI. The CDR3 has 15 amino acids. Between the trimmed V and J ends, which lost 2 bases and 4 bases, there was a span of 14 bases. TCR beta CDR3 regions were amplified from RNA transcripts. Second-round multiplex PCR followed a first-round RT-PCR using HTBI primers. TCRdb itself ran the multiplex PCR reads through MiXCR, one entry per CDR3 protein. The repertoire holds over 500,000 distinct CDR3 sequences, with about 20% as singletons. The chain joins TRBV6-5 to TRBJ1-1; D is perhaps TRBD1 (6 bases). Sequenced sample: peripheral blood. The receptor was isolated from a woman aged 18-29 years with stable Graves' hyperthyroidism. Some clones in this sample may be carry-over from other donors' samples. CDR3 residues: CASSYTGTTGTEAFF. The CDR3 DNA sequence: TGTGCCAGCAGTTACACCGGGACAACGGGCACTGAAGCTTTCTTT.